This T cell receptor beta chain emerged from a study of control samples from healthy donors and cancer patients. TCRdb's table, derived via immunoSEQ multiplex PCR, lists solely in-frame clones and lacks some. The sample carries under 300,000 clones, roughly 80% recorded once. The ends were cut back, 0 bases at V and 2 bases at J, with 19 bases in the middle. Germline assignment: CDR1 KGHSH and CDR2 LQKENI. The CDR3 length is 18 residues. The sequencing sample was made of PBMCs. The sequence came from a woman aged 55-69 years with lung cancer. The V and J genes are TRBV18 and TRBJ1-1; D is possibly TRBD1 (5 bases). The CDR3 sequence is CASSPPSAGGTGNTEAFF. The CDR3 region has the DNA TGTGCCAGCTCACCACCGAGCGCGGGGGGGACGGGAAACACTGAAGCTTTCTTT.